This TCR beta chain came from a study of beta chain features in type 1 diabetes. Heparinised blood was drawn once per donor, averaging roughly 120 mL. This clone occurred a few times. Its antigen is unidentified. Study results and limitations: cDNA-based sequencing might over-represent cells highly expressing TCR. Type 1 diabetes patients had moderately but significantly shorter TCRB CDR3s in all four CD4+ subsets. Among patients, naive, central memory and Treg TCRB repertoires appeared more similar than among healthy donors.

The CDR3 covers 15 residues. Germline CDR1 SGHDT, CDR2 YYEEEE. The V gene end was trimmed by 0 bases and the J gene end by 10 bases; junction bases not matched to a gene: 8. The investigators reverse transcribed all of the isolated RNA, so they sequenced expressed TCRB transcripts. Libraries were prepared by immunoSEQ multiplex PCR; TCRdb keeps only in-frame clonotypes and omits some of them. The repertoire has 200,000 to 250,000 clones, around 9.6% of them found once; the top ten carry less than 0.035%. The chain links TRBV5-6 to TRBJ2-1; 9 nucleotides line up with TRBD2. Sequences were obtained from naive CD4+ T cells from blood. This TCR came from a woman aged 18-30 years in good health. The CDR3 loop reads CASSLALAGRHEQFF. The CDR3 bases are TGTGCCAGCAGCTTGGCCCTAGCGGGAAGACACGAGCAGTTCTTC.